These 32 T cell receptor beta chains share one sample of origin, sequenced in a study of response to subunit inactivated influenza vaccine. Via MiXCR, TCRdb re-called the RT-PCR reads, giving one row per CDR3 protein. The sample contains more than 450,000 distinct CDR3 sequences, about 10% of which appear only once. Sequenced here: PBMCs from blood, sampled on the day of vaccination. These receptor sequences come from a man aged 50-60 years who received an inactivated influenza vaccine.

This clonotype was detected a few times. The chain joins TRBV20-1 to TRBJ1-5; D unresolved. The V end lost 6 bases, the J end lost 3 bases, and 12 bases lay between the germline ends. Germline V CDR1 and CDR2: DFQATT, SNEGSKA (reference sequence). This CDR3 region has 13 residues. The CDR3 sequence: CSAKGQTNQPQHF. The CDR3, as DNA: TGCAGTGCGAAAGGGCAGACCAATCAGCCCCAGCATTTT.

This clonotype occurred many times. CDR3 region: CASSLGRTGGIQFF. The CDR3, as DNA: TGTGCCAGCAGCTTAGGTCGGACAGGTGGGATTCAGTTCTTC. The rearrangement links TRBV7-8 to TRBJ2-1, with 7 bases matching TRBD1. Germline assignment: CDR1 SGHVS and CDR2 FQNEAQ. J lost 13 bases, V lost 1 base, and 10 bases had no gene match. The CDR3 length is 14 residues.

This clonotype occurred many times. J is TRBJ2-7 and V is TRBV7-9, with TRBD1 matching 7 bases. This CDR3 has 14 residues. Germline trimming cut 7 bases from V and 3 bases from J; bases unmatched to any gene: 9. In germline, CDR1 is SEHNR, CDR2 FQNEAQ (reference sequence). The DNA of the CDR3 is TGTGCCAGCACCCTAGGACAGGCCGACTACGAGCAGTACTTC. This encodes CASTLGQADYEQYF.

This chain uses TRBV7-2 with TRBJ2-7; D perhaps matches TRBD1 (5 bases). V shed 5 bases and J shed 3 bases, with 17 bases lying between them. Germline V CDR1 and CDR2: SGHTA, FQGNSA. The CDR3 extends over 15 amino acids. DNA of the CDR3: TGTGCCAGCAGCGCAGAATCGACAGTTCACTACGAGCAGTACTTC. This gives the protein CASSAESTVHYEQYF.

This clonotype was counted ten times or more. The chain recombines TRBV5-6 with TRBJ2-2; TRBD1 matches 7 bases. The CDR3 is made up of 15 amino acids. V was clipped by 2 bases and J by 6 bases; unmatched bases: 7. Germline assignment: CDR1 SGHDT and CDR2 YYEEEE. The DNA of the CDR3 is TGTGCCAGCAGCTTAACAGGGGCTTCCGCCGGGGAGCTGTTTTTT. This sequence encodes CASSLTGASAGELFF.

This clonotype was seen many times. This sequence joins TRBV12-3 or TRBV12-4 and TRBJ1-1; maybe TRBD1 (5 bases). V shed 5 bases and J shed 3 bases, with 16 bases lying between them. CDR3 size: 15 residues. The CDR3 DNA follows: TGTGCCAGCAGTATACCAGGGAGGGAAGACACTGAAGCTTTCTTT. Amino acids: CASSIPGREDTEAFF.

As to this clonotype: Its ends do not fully match the called genes, so a read error is possible. This sequence joins TRBV12-3 or TRBV12-4 and TRBJ2-6; 11 bases are shared with TRBD1. This CDR3 contains 14 residues. The CDR3 loop is CASSLGQGANVLTF. In DNA, the CDR3 is TGTGCCAGCAGCCTCGGACAGGGGGCGAACGTCCTGACTTTC.

The chain joins TRBV30 to TRBJ2-2; D unclear. The V and J ends lost 4 bases and 4 bases respectively, with 10 bases between them. The CDR3 has 13 amino acids. From germline, CDR1 is GTSNPN and CDR2 SVGIG (reference sequence). CDR3 residues: CAWTKVGTGELFF. In DNA form, the CDR3 reads TGTGCCTGGACGAAAGTGGGCACCGGGGAGCTGTTTTTT. The full variable domain, completed using reference TRBV30 and TRBJ2-2, is SQTIHQWPATLVQPVGSPLSLECTVEGTSNPNLYWYRQAAGRGLQLLFYSVGIGQISSEVPQNLSASRPQDRQFILSSKKLLLSDSGFYLCAWTKVGTGELFFGEGSRLTVL.

This sequence joins TRBV4-3 and TRBJ2-1; D ambiguous. The V gene lost 1 base and the J gene lost 4 bases, with 11 bases spanning the gap. The CDR3 consists of 15 residues. Germline CDR1 and CDR2: LGHNA and YSLEER. CDR3 protein: CASSQGIAAYNEQFF. The CDR3 coding sequence is TGCGCCAGCAGCCAAGGGATCGCAGCATACAATGAGCAGTTCTTC.

In its sample, this clonotype was seen a few times. The chain employs TRBV30 and TRBJ2-1, with D possibly TRBD1 on 6 matching bases. The germline V gene has CDR1 GTSNPN and CDR2 SVGIG (reference sequence). The CDR3 length is 14 residues. V lost 0 bases to trimming and J lost 14 bases, with 20 bases between them. The DNA for the CDR3 is TGTGCCTGGAGTGTTTTTTCGGACAGCCTCAGCAAGTTCTTC. Translating it yields CAWSVFSDSLSKFF.

This clonotype appeared a few times. This rearrangement joins TRBV5-1 to TRBJ1-2, with 7 bases aligning to TRBD1. Germline V gene lookup returns CDR1 SGHRS and CDR2 YFSETQ. Germline trimming cut 4 bases from V and 4 bases from J; bases unmatched to any gene: 4. This CDR3 has 13 amino acids. CDR3 in DNA: TGCGCCAGCAGCGGGGGACAGATCTATGGCTACACCTTC. Protein: CASSGGQIYGYTF.

This clonotype was found a few times. V usage is TRBV5-1 and J usage is TRBJ2-4; D may be TRBD2 (5 bases). Trimming left V 2 bases short and J 7 bases short, with 10 bases between. Germline lookup yields CDR1 SGHRS and CDR2 YFSETQ. CDR3 size: 13 residues. The CDR3 region has the DNA TGCGCCAGCAGCTTCGACGGGGTGAACATTCAGTACTTC. It encodes CASSFDGVNIQYF.

This clonotype has just a few counts. This chain connects TRBV5-1 to TRBJ2-5, with 8 bases that match TRBD1. With 3 bases clipped from V and 0 bases from J, the junction kept 4 bases outside the gene matches. Looked up from germline, CDR1 is SGHRS and CDR2 is YFSETQ. The CDR3 covers 15 residues. The CDR3 bases are TGCGCCAGCAGCTCAATGGGACAGGACCAAGAGACCCAGTACTTC. This sequence encodes CASSSMGQDQETQYF.

This clonotype was counted a few times. In nucleotides, the CDR3 is TGTGCCAGCAGCGTTCGACGACAGGGGGGGGACACCGGGGAGCTGTTTTTT. This translates into CASSVRRQGGDTGELFF. The chain is built from TRBV9 and TRBJ2-2; 9 positions agree with TRBD1. With 2 bases clipped from V and 3 bases from J, the junction kept 8 bases outside the gene matches. The CDR3 covers 17 residues. CDR1 is SGDLS, CDR2 YYNGEE, per germline.

At least ten counts were recorded for this clonotype. The rearrangement links TRBV12-3 or TRBV12-4 to TRBJ1-5; no definite D call. The CDR3 runs to 15 residues. Deletions cut 1 base from V and 7 bases from J, with 14 bases between. This chain's CDR3 is CASSLEEMGLQPQHF. CDR3 nucleotide sequence: TGTGCCAGCAGTTTAGAGGAAATGGGGTTACAGCCCCAGCATTTT.

The rearrangement uses TRBV6-1 and TRBJ2-7; D not certain. Germline assignment: CDR1 MNHNS and CDR2 SASEGT. The CDR3 spans 13 residues. V was cut by 3 bases and J by 4 bases, with 10 bases left in between. CDR3 sequence reads: CASSDRPIYEQYF. Written as DNA, the CDR3 is TGTGCCAGCAGTGACCGACCGATATACGAGCAGTACTTC.

In its sample, this clonotype was seen a few times. V usage is TRBV5-1 and J usage is TRBJ2-2; D ambiguous. The CDR3 spans 16 residues. Germline CDR1 reads SGHRS; CDR2 reads YFSETQ. V gave up 4 bases and J gave up 4 bases, with 17 bases separating them. CDR3 residues: CASSIVVPEATGELFF. The CDR3 DNA is TGCGCCAGCAGCATCGTGGTCCCCGAGGCCACCGGGGAGCTGTTTTTT.

V gene TRBV6-2 or TRBV6-3 combines with J gene TRBJ2-1, with 9 nucleotides matching TRBD2. Germline V gene sequence: CDR1 MNHEY, CDR2 SVGEGT. The ends lost 0 bases at V and 5 bases at J; junction bases unmatched: 5. The CDR3 spans 16 residues. CDR3 sequence reads: CASSYSSGGPHNEQFF. In DNA, the CDR3 is TGTGCCAGCAGTTACTCGAGCGGGGGGCCTCACAATGAGCAGTTCTTC.

As for this clonotype: A much larger clonotype is one base distant, so this may be a read error. The chain employs TRBV7-9 and TRBJ2-3; 8 nucleotides agree with TRBD2. Germline V CDR1 and CDR2: SEHNR, FQNEAQ (reference sequence). The CDR3 extends over 14 amino acids. With 5 bases clipped from V and 5 bases from J, the junction kept 6 bases outside the gene matches. CDR3 in amino acids: CASSRSGGIDTQYF. CDR3 sequence (DNA): TGTGCCAGCAGCCGAAGCGGGGGCATAGATACGCAGTATTTT.

The chain employs TRBV29-1 and TRBJ1-2; a possible D gene is TRBD1 (6 bases). This CDR3 contains 16 residues. Trimming shortened V by 8 bases and J by 4 bases, and 26 bases separated the two germline ends. Germline CDR1 is SQVTM and CDR2 is ANQGSEA. CDR3: CSSGPGGPRGGYGYTF. The CDR3 nucleotides read TGCAGCTCTGGACCGGGGGGGCCCCGGGGCGGCTATGGCTACACCTTC.

This clonotype appeared a few times. V usage is TRBV6-2 or TRBV6-3 and J usage is TRBJ2-7; the D gene is possibly TRBD1 (6 bases). Germline V gene sequence: CDR1 MNHEY, CDR2 SVGEGT. V shed 4 bases and J shed 2 bases, with 21 bases lying between them. This CDR3 spans 17 amino acids. The CDR3 DNA is TGTGCCAGCAGTTCAGGTCCGGAAAAACAGGGCCCCTACGAGCAGTACTTC. Amino acids: CASSSGPEKQGPYEQYF.

This sequence joins TRBV6-1 and TRBJ2-1; TRBD2 matches at 16 bases. The germline V gene encodes CDR1 MNHNS and CDR2 SASEGT. J was trimmed by 7 bases and V by 6 bases; bases with no gene match: 9. This CDR3 region has 17 residues. The CDR3, as DNA: TGTGCCAGCAGCCGAACGGGACTAGCGGGGGGGCCTAATGAGCAGTTCTTC. Residues: CASSRTGLAGGPNEQFF.

This clonotype was observed many times. An end of the junction differs from the germline gene, which may be a read error. V usage is TRBV12-3 or TRBV12-4 and J usage is TRBJ1-1; D gene uncertain. This CDR3 is built from 13 residues. This chain's CDR3 is CASILVGGTEAFF. In nucleotides, the CDR3 is TGTGCCAGCATTTTAGTCGGAGGAACTGAAGCTTTCTTT.

The chain recombines TRBV12-3 or TRBV12-4 with TRBJ1-5, with TRBD1 as a possible D gene (5 bases). Trimming left V 7 bases short and J 3 bases short, with 16 bases between. This CDR3 is 15 amino acids long. Here the CDR3 DNA reads TGTGCCAGCACAGTCGGAGACAGCATCAATCAGCCCCAGCATTTT. Translating gives CASTVGDSINQPQHF.

This clonotype has just a few counts. The J gene is TRBJ2-1, the V gene TRBV27, with D possibly called TRBD1 or TRBD2 (5 bases each). The CDR3 runs 13 residues. Trimming pared 1 base from V and 10 bases from J, leaving 11 bases between. Germline CDR1 is MNHEY and CDR2 is SMNVEV (reference sequence). CDR3 sequence: CASSLLREGEQFF. The CDR3 DNA sequence: TGTGCCAGCAGTTTATTGAGAGAGGGGGAGCAGTTCTTC.

This clonotype has only a few counts. This CDR3 reads CASSFATTDTQYF. CDR3 DNA: TGTGCCAGCAGTTTCGCAACTACAGATACGCAGTATTTT. This rearrangement joins TRBV7-6 to TRBJ2-3; no definite D call. Germline V gene data show CDR1 as SGHVS and CDR2 as FNYEAQ. Trimming shortened V by 6 bases and J by 3 bases, and 10 bases separated the two germline ends. This CDR3 comprises 13 residues. The entire variable domain, with the rest obtained from reference TRBV7-6 and TRBJ2-3, is as follows: GAGVSQSPRYKVTKRGQDVALRCDPISGHVSLYWYRQALGQGPEFLTYFNYEAQQDKSGLPNDRFSAERPEGSISTLTIQRTEQRDSAMYRCASSFATTDTQYFGPGTRLTVL.

This clonotype was observed a few times. V and J are TRBV12-3 or TRBV12-4 and TRBJ1-5; 8 positions agree with TRBD1. Trimming at V came to 1 base and at J to 5 bases, leaving 1 base not matched to a gene. The CDR3 consists of 14 residues. Here the CDR3 reads CASSLGTGYQPQHF. The CDR3 region has the DNA TGTGCCAGCAGTTTAGGGACAGGGTATCAGCCCCAGCATTTT.

The chain combines TRBV12-3 or TRBV12-4 with TRBJ1-2; the match to TRBD1 covers 8 bases. The CDR3 covers 14 residues. V gave up 3 bases and J gave up 7 bases; unmatched junction bases: 7. CDR3 DNA: TGTGCCAGCAGTTTGTCAGGGGGCGGGGCTGGCTACACCTTC. Its translation: CASSLSGGGAGYTF.

This clonotype was counted a few times. This sequence joins TRBV7-6 and TRBJ2-1; the D gene is possibly TRBD1 (6 bases). V was pared by 6 bases and J by 0 bases, with 15 bases between. The CDR3 consists of 16 residues. Germline V gives CDR1 SGHVS, CDR2 FNYEAQ. The CDR3 region is CASSFDRTSSYNEQFF. The CDR3 DNA sequence: TGTGCCAGCAGTTTTGACAGGACCAGCTCCTACAATGAGCAGTTCTTC.

The chain couples TRBV11-2 to TRBJ1-1, with no clear D. Trimming took 2 bases from V and 4 from J, leaving 11 bases between them. CDR1 SGHAT and CDR2 FQNNGV come from the germline V gene. The CDR3 sequence is 14 residues long. The CDR3 DNA reads as TGTGCCAGCAGCTTATTCGGCTATAGCACTGAAGCTTTCTTT. It specifies CASSLFGYSTEAFF.

The gene calls are TRBV20-1 and TRBJ2-7, with D tentatively TRBD1 or TRBD2 (5 bases each). V lost 0 bases to trimming and J lost 2 bases, with 14 bases between them. CDR1 and CDR2 (germline): DFQATT, SNEGSKA (reference sequence). The CDR3 has 15 amino acids. The DNA for the CDR3 is TGCAGTGCTAGAGACCTCCGGGACGCGGCCTACGAGCAGTACTTC. This sequence encodes CSARDLRDAAYEQYF.

This clonotype was seen ten or more times. The chain employs TRBV7-8 and TRBJ2-2; D not resolved. Trimming stripped 1 base from V and 1 base from J, with 13 bases between. Looked up from germline, CDR1 is SGHVS and CDR2 is FQNEAQ. The CDR3 has 17 residues. The CDR3 region is CASSLVGRQMNTGELFF. CDR3 bases: TGTGCCAGCAGCTTAGTTGGGCGCCAGATGAACACCGGGGAGCTGTTTTTT.